These T cell receptor beta chains were read from a single sample in a study of sequential checkpoint blockade in melanoma. The repertoire was sequenced with immunoSEQ multiplex PCR; TCRdb's copy has only in-frame clones and lacks some. The table records about 11,000 clones, about four fifths of them present only once. The starting material was CD8+ T cells sorted from blood (inferred from file names), obtained from a patient given nivolumab and ipilimumab in sequence. The receptors derive from a human donor with melanoma. Each CDR3 is given with its conserved first and last residue. Fields, in order: V gene, J gene, clone size, CDR3 protein. For some rows the clone size is stated as once, few or many, or as a class when expanded; others skip it.

v_call: TRBV9
j_call: TRBJ1-2
clone_size: few
cdr3_aa: CASSGDGTVFVYGYTF

v_call: TRBV5-6
j_call: TRBJ2-1
clone_size: .
cdr3_aa: CASSHGGRSYNEQFF

v_call: TRBV29-1
j_call: TRBJ1-1
clone_size: .
cdr3_aa: CSVAQGAGNTEAFF

v_call: TRBV10-2
j_call: TRBJ1-1
clone_size: .
cdr3_aa: CASSEMEGNTEAFF

v_call: TRBV28
j_call: TRBJ2-7
clone_size: .
cdr3_aa: CASSSPGTRSNEQYF

v_call: TRBV7-9
j_call: TRBJ2-3
clone_size: .
cdr3_aa: CASSEGTDTQYF

v_call: TRBV28
j_call: TRBJ1-2
clone_size: .
cdr3_aa: CASSPGTGGLWNYGYTF

v_call: TRBV7-6
j_call: TRBJ1-1
clone_size: .
cdr3_aa: CASSSWRPGQGATEAFF

v_call: TRBV28
j_call: TRBJ2-7
clone_size: .
cdr3_aa: CASSLGGSYPYEQYF

v_call: TRBV5-4
j_call: TRBJ1-1
clone_size: .
cdr3_aa: CASSPGVPQNTEAFF

v_call: TRBV11-3
j_call: TRBJ2-7
clone_size: .
cdr3_aa: CASSPKQGDLYEQYF

v_call: TRBV25-1
j_call: TRBJ2-1
clone_size: .
cdr3_aa: CASSGSRTEIYNEQFF

v_call: TRBV7-6
j_call: TRBJ2-7
clone_size: .
cdr3_aa: CASSLGQGFYEQYF

v_call: TRBV27
j_call: TRBJ2-5
clone_size: .
cdr3_aa: CASSLMGAQRTQYF

v_call: TRBV10-1
j_call: TRBJ2-7
clone_size: .
cdr3_aa: CASSDPGSYEQYF

v_call: TRBV7-9
j_call: TRBJ1-2
clone_size: .
cdr3_aa: CASSFPLLQGFNGYTF

v_call: TRBV27
j_call: TRBJ2-1
clone_size: .
cdr3_aa: CASSLGPRGYNEQFF

v_call: TRBV6-1
j_call: TRBJ2-7
clone_size: .
cdr3_aa: CASSAVIPGEQYF

v_call: TRBV28
j_call: TRBJ2-1
clone_size: .
cdr3_aa: CASSLLGEHEQFF

v_call: TRBV5-4
j_call: TRBJ2-3
clone_size: .
cdr3_aa: CASSFRLAPSTDTQYF

v_call: TRBV7-9
j_call: TRBJ2-3
clone_size: .
cdr3_aa: CASSVSGASTDTQYF

v_call: TRBV25-1
j_call: TRBJ2-7
clone_size: .
cdr3_aa: CASSAVRIREQYF

v_call: TRBV5-4
j_call: TRBJ1-1
clone_size: .
cdr3_aa: CASSLSRGNTEAFF

v_call: TRBV4-2
j_call: TRBJ2-7
clone_size: .
cdr3_aa: CASSQEWTAGGPSHEQYF

v_call: TRBV6-5
j_call: TRBJ1-2
clone_size: .
cdr3_aa: CASRPGQDYGYTF

v_call: TRBV9
j_call: TRBJ2-2
clone_size: once
cdr3_aa: CASSAWASENTGELFF

v_call: TRBV5-6
j_call: TRBJ2-1
clone_size: .
cdr3_aa: CASSLGQGLNEQFF

v_call: TRBV27
j_call: .
clone_size: .
cdr3_aa: CASSFSLRGEQYF

v_call: TRBV27
j_call: .
clone_size: .
cdr3_aa: CASSPGRGGYEQYF

v_call: TRBV19
j_call: TRBJ2-7
clone_size: .
cdr3_aa: CASSIWASADGSDEQYF

v_call: TRBV9
j_call: TRBJ1-2
clone_size: few
cdr3_aa: CASSGSGGGYTF